These 9 T cell receptor beta chains share one sample of origin, sequenced in a study of OX40 agonist ivuxolimab in advanced cancers. The repertoire was sequenced with immunoSEQ multiplex PCR; TCRdb's copy has only in-frame clones and lacks some. The sample contains almost 85,000 clones, about 86% of which appear only once. The sequencing used CD4+ or CD8+ T cells sorted from blood, collected in a trial of the OX40 agonist ivuxolimab. The source of these receptors is an adult with an advanced solid tumor such as melanoma, head and neck, liver or kidney cancer.

This clone appeared a few times. The V and J genes are TRBV29-1 and TRBJ1-1; tentatively, D is TRBD1 (6 bases). The CDR3 spans 13 residues. The germline V and J ends were trimmed by 7 bases and 4 bases, with 16 bases remaining between them. Per germline, CDR1 SQVTM and CDR2 ANQGSEA. CDR3 coding DNA: TGCAGCGGAAGGGACACAACGGGCACTGAAGCTTTCTTT. It specifies CSGRDTTGTEAFF. The whole variable domain, filled in from reference TRBV29-1 and TRBJ1-1, reads SAVISQKPSRDICQRGTSLTIQCQVDSQVTMMFWYRQQPGQSLTLIATANQGSEATYESGFVIDKFPISRPNLTFSTLTVSNMSPEDSSIYLCSGRDTTGTEAFFGQGTRLTVV.

The chain couples TRBV5-4 to TRBJ1-3; the D gene is possibly TRBD1 (5 bases). Germline V lookup: CDR1 SGHNT, CDR2 YYREEE (reference sequence). The CDR3 totals 16 residues. V lost 4 bases, J lost 1 base, and 15 bases lay in between. The DNA for the CDR3 is TGTGCCAGCAGCCGGCTCAGGGAAGAGTCTGGAAACACCATATATTTT. The encoded protein is CASSRLREESGNTIYF.

The chain links TRBV19 to TRBJ1-2; D is perhaps TRBD1 (6 bases). This CDR3 is 13 amino acids long. V was trimmed by 6 bases and J by 3 bases, leaving 11 bases between them. Germline CDR1 reads LNHDA; CDR2 reads SQIVND (reference sequence). CDR3 sequence: CASRAGAYYGYTF. In DNA form, the CDR3 reads TGTGCCAGTAGGGCGGGGGCCTACTATGGCTACACCTTC.

This clone occurred once. The chain joins TRBV5-1 to TRBJ2-3; perhaps TRBD1 as D (6 bases). This CDR3 has 14 amino acids. V lost 0 bases and J lost 6, with 11 bases in between. Germline CDR1 is SGHRS and CDR2 is YFSETQ. CDR3 nucleotides: TGCGCCAGCAGCTTGGAGCAGGGGTCGGATACGCAGTATTTT. Protein product: CASSLEQGSDTQYF.

V and J are TRBV7-2 and TRBJ1-3, with a tentative D call TRBD1 (5 bases). Deletions cut 2 bases from V and 3 bases from J, with 11 bases between. CDR3 length equals 15 residues. Germline V gene data show CDR1 as SGHTA and CDR2 as FQGNSA. CDR3 region: CASSLLGGGGNTIYF. The CDR3 bases are TGTGCCAGCAGCTTATTGGGGGGGGGTGGAAACACCATATATTTT.

V is TRBV2 and J is TRBJ2-7; D remains unclear. CDR1 and CDR2 from the germline V gene are SNHLY and FYNNEI. There are 12 residues in the CDR3. V was pared by 6 bases and J by 5 bases, with 11 bases between. CDR3 nucleotide sequence: TGTGCCAGCAGCGGAGATGCCCACGAGCAGTACTTC. Translated: CASSGDAHEQYF.

The chain is built from TRBV7-9 and TRBJ1-2; 8 nucleotides line up with TRBD1. V trimming: 5 bases; J trimming: 1 base; junction bases outside the gene matches: 6. CDR3 length: 15 amino acids. Germline CDR1 SEHNR, CDR2 FQNEAQ (reference sequence). In DNA, the CDR3 is TGTGCCAGCAGCCCCTGGACAGGGTTTAACTATGGCTACACCTTC. Translating it yields CASSPWTGFNYGYTF.

CDR3 in amino acids: CASTQTRIPYEQYF. CDR3 DNA: TGTGCCAGCACCCAGACTAGGATCCCCTACGAGCAGTACTTC. The chain links TRBV7-2 to TRBJ2-7, with D possibly matching TRBD2 (6 bases). CDR1 and CDR2 (germline): SGHTA, FQGNSA. V was trimmed by 7 bases and J by 2 bases, leaving 15 bases between them. This CDR3 has 14 residues.

The chain recombines TRBV7-8 with TRBJ2-5; 7 bases are a match to TRBD1. The CDR3 sequence is 14 residues long. Germline loops: CDR1 SGHVS, CDR2 FQNEAQ. The junction had 9 bases not matched to a gene; V was cut back by 5 bases and J by 6 bases. CDR3 region: CASSPRDRKKTQYF. The CDR3 coding sequence is TGTGCCAGCAGCCCACGGGACAGAAAGAAGACCCAGTACTTC.